The clone carrying this T cell receptor (beta chain) was recorded a few times. This sample was included in a study of regulatory T cells in long-lasting Graves disease. V lost 4 bases and J 2 bases, leaving 12 bases between the germline ends. This CDR3 has 14 amino acids. Germline V gives CDR1 SGHRS, CDR2 YFSETQ. Specified time point: newly diagnosed GD, antithyroid drugs for less than 3 months. RNA extracted from PBMCs served as the sequencing template. Arm-PCR of CDR3 regions and iRepertoire HTBI primers were used to build TCR beta libraries. TCRdb reprocessed the multiplex PCR reads with MiXCR, giving one entry per CDR3 protein. The sample holds about 440,000 distinct CDR3 sequences, approximately 15% seen once. These data also formed part of another study, on T cells in Graves' hyperthyroidism and ophthalmopathy.

The material was peripheral blood mononuclear cells (PBMCs), obtained at new diagnosis, from a patient treated with antithyroid drugs. The rearrangement links TRBV5-1 to TRBJ2-5; D is possibly TRBD1 or TRBD2 (6 bases each). This TCR was recovered from a woman under 40 with Graves disease. CDR3 DNA: TGCGCCAGCAGCCCCGGCGGGACACAAGAGACCCAGTACTTC. It specifies CASSPGGTQETQYF. Filled out from reference TRBV5-1 and TRBJ2-5, the complete variable domain reads KAGVTQTPRYLIKTRGQQVTLSCSPISGHRSVSWYQQTPGQGLQFLFEYFSETQRNKGNFPGRFSGRQFSNSRSEMNVSTLELGDSALYLCASSPGGTQETQYFGPGTRLLVL.